This T cell receptor beta chain was obtained from a study of blood T cells in healthy people across ages. This clonotype was counted between two and nine times. CDR3 length equals 15 residues. Germline lookup yields CDR1 MNHNS and CDR2 SASEGT. Trimming at V came to 2 bases and at J to 2 bases, leaving 5 bases not matched to a gene. Through a sample-barcoded 5' primer and a J-beta primer mix, a second PCR was run for roughly 7 to 11 cycles. TCRdb fed the 5' RACE reads into MiXCR, producing one record per CDR3 protein. This sample has over 550,000 distinct CDR3 sequences, with about 30% found just once.

The sequence was obtained from a woman older than 75 in good health. Material: blood. J is TRBJ2-7 and V is TRBV6-1; 8 positions match TRBD1. CDR3 DNA: TGTGCCAGCAGTGAATCACAGGGGGTCCCCTACGAGCAGTACTTC. Its translation: CASSESQGVPYEQYF.